This T cell receptor beta chain came from a study of PD-1 blockade in mismatch repair-deficient tumors. In the study overall: Enrolled about 2012-2016, patients had progressing, pretreated mismatch repair-deficient cancers of over nine types.

The germline CDR1 and CDR2 sequences are SGDLS and YYNGEE. V was shortened by 4 bases and J by 0 bases, with 8 bases between the two germline ends. This CDR3 contains 14 residues. With respect to this clone: Its cognate antigen is unknown.

Sequenced by immunoSEQ multiplex PCR; TCRdb stores in-frame clones only, minus some. The data contain fewer than 25,000 clones, approximately 80% of them singletons. General study findings and limits: Tumor-resident clones, often undetectable pretreatment in blood, expanded then contracted after pembrolizumab.

Every patient had mismatch repair deficiency by PCR or immunohistochemistry. The TCR-sequenced patients were a few responders to pembrolizumab. The receptor was derived from an adult with mismatch repair-deficient cancer. This chain uses TRBV9 with TRBJ1-3; D is unclear. The sequences come from PBMCs, collected 52 weeks after starting pembrolizumab. CDR3: CASSLFSSGNTIYF. CDR3 coding DNA: TGTGCCAGCAGCCTATTTAGCTCTGGAAACACCATATATTTT.